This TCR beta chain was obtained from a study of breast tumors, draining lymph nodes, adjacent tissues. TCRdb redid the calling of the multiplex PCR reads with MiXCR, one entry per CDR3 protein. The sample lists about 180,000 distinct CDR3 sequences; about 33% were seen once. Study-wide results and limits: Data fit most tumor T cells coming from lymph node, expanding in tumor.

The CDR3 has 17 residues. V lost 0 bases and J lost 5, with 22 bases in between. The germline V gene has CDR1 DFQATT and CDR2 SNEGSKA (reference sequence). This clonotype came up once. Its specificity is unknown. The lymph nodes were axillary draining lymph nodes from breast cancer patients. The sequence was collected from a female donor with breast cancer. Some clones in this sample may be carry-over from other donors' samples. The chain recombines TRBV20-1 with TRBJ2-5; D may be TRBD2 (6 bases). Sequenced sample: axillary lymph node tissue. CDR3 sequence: CSARDGYGGPTGETQYF. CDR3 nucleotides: TGCAGTGCTAGAGATGGTTACGGAGGGCCCACCGGGGAGACCCAGTACTTC.